The next 13 T cell receptor beta chains were all read from a single sample in a study of long-term antiretroviral therapy in people with HIV. Sequencing used immunoSEQ v3.0 at survey level. Method: immunoSEQ multiplex PCR; TCRdb's copy keeps in-frame clones and lacks some. The sample includes fewer than 35,000 clones, around 97% of them seen just once. Sequencing was performed on unsorted PBMCs, taken 6.9 years after starting antiretroviral therapy. These receptors all stem from a man aged 30 to 45 with HIV.

V is TRBV7-9 and J is TRBJ1-1, with D unclear. Trimming stripped 9 bases from V and 0 bases from J, with 11 bases between. Germline values: CDR1 SEHNR, CDR2 FQNEAQ (reference sequence). The CDR3 has 13 residues. CDR3 sequence (DNA): TGTGCCAGTAGCAGGAATATGAACACTGAAGCTTTCTTT. Its protein is CASSRNMNTEAFF.

CDR3: CASSYSPGTGAAEQYF. CDR3 sequence (DNA): TGTGCCAGCAGTTACTCTCCCGGGACAGGGGCGGCCGAGCAGTACTTC. V usage is TRBV6-5 and J usage is TRBJ2-7, with 10 bases aligning to TRBD1. Germline trimming cut 0 bases from V and 6 bases from J; bases unmatched to any gene: 8. Germline assignment: CDR1 MNHEY and CDR2 SVGAGI. The CDR3 totals 16 residues.

The chain carries TRBV9 and TRBJ2-7, with 8 bases lining up with TRBD1. Germline V gene data show CDR1 as SGDLS and CDR2 as YYNGEE. V shed 2 bases, J shed 2 bases, and the junction held 3 bases outside the gene matches. This CDR3 comprises 14 residues. The CDR3 loop reads CASSVGQGAYEQYF. The CDR3 DNA follows: TGTGCCAGCAGCGTCGGACAGGGTGCCTACGAGCAGTACTTC.

This chain connects TRBV6-6 to TRBJ1-4; 8 nucleotides match TRBD1. The CDR3 spans 16 residues. V lost 2 bases, J lost 5 bases, and 7 bases stayed unmatched. The germline gives CDR1 MNHNY, CDR2 SVGAGI (reference sequence). CDR3 residues: CASSYMDRVTNEKLFF. The DNA of the CDR3 is TGTGCCAGCAGTTACATGGACAGGGTGACCAATGAAAAACTGTTTTTT.

The chain's CDR3 is CASSLPPGEQYF. The CDR3 DNA reads TGTGCCAGCAGCTTACCGCCCGGGGAGCAGTACTTC. V usage is TRBV7-3 and J usage is TRBJ2-7; D unclear. The germline V gene encodes CDR1 SGHTA and CDR2 FQGTGA. The CDR3 is 12 amino acids. V was clipped by 2 bases and J by 7 bases, with 9 bases between them.

The CDR3 is CSVRPTGANSPLHF. CDR3 coding DNA: TGCAGCGTGCGACCGACAGGGGCTAATTCACCCCTCCACTTT. V is TRBV29-1 and J is TRBJ1-6; 8 bases are shared with TRBD1. The J segment lost 6 bases and the V segment lost 6 bases, leaving 7 bases of the junction unmatched. Germline lookup yields CDR1 SQVTM and CDR2 ANQGSEA. The length of the CDR3 is 14 residues.

The rearrangement uses TRBV6-5 and TRBJ1-1; D possibly corresponds to TRBD1 (6 bases). Germline CDR1 is MNHEY and CDR2 is SVGAGI. Trimming pared 6 bases from V and 6 bases from J, leaving 17 bases between. The length of the CDR3 is 14 residues. The CDR3 sequence is CASRKPGQASEAFF. CDR3 DNA: TGTGCCAGCAGAAAGCCGGGACAAGCCTCTGAAGCTTTCTTT.

The chain combines TRBV5-5 with TRBJ2-2; D is ambiguous. Germline loops: CDR1 SGHKS, CDR2 YYEKEE (reference sequence). Between the trimmed V and J ends, which lost 3 bases and 5 bases, there was a span of 17 bases. The CDR3 length is 16 residues. CDR3 amino acids: CASSSTPSGATGELFF. The CDR3 DNA reads as TGTGCCAGCAGCTCGACCCCTTCTGGAGCGACCGGGGAGCTGTTTTTT. The full variable domain, in which reference TRBV5-5 and TRBJ2-2 provide the parts outside the CDR3, is DAGVTQSPTHLIKTRGQQVTLRCSPISGHKSVSWYQQVLGQGPQFIFQYYEKEERGRGNFPDRFSARQFPNYSSELNVNALLLGDSALYLCASSSTPSGATGELFFGEGSRLTVL.

This clone was detected once. The chain's CDR3 is CASSSESTDTQYF. The CDR3 DNA follows: TGTGCCAGCAGCTCCGAAAGCACAGATACGCAGTATTTT. The rearrangement links TRBV5-4 to TRBJ2-3; no definite D call. Per germline, CDR1 SGHNT and CDR2 YYREEE (reference sequence). The CDR3 sequence is 13 residues long. V was shortened by 3 bases and J by 0 bases, with 5 bases between the two germline ends.

This rearrangement joins TRBV10-3 to TRBJ2-7, with 12 bases identical to TRBD2. Per the germline V gene, CDR1 is ENHRY and CDR2 is SYGVKD. Unmatched junction bases numbered 3, after V lost 9 bases and J lost 3 bases. CDR3 length: 13 amino acids. CDR3 nucleotides: TGTGCCATACTAGCGGGAGGCCGCTACGAGCAGTACTTC. Amino acid sequence: CAILAGGRYEQYF.

This clone was seen just once. This rearrangement joins TRBV7-3 to TRBJ2-5; no definite D call. Judging by the DNA end, TRBJ2-7 fits better; the J call may be wrong. The CDR3 has 13 amino acids. Germline V lookup: CDR1 SGHTA, CDR2 FQGTGA. CDR3 nucleotide sequence: TGTGCCAGCAGCTTCGACGGTTCGGACGAGCAGTACTTC. Protein sequence: CASSFDGSDEQYF.

This chain links TRBV29-1 with TRBJ2-5, with a weak D call TRBD1 (6 bases). Germline values: CDR1 SQVTM, CDR2 ANQGSEA. Between the trimmed V and J ends, which lost 8 bases and 1 base, there was a span of 17 bases. CDR3 length equals 14 residues. CDR3 DNA: TGCAGCTTCATGGGACCAGGGGTCCAAGAGACCCAGTACTTC. This sequence encodes CSFMGPGVQETQYF.

This clone came up once. The CDR3, as DNA: TGTGCCAGCAGCTTAGTGGGACTCAACTGGCAGTTCTTC. Its translation: CASSLVGLNWQFF. The chain carries TRBV7-2 and TRBJ2-1; perhaps TRBD2 as D (6 bases). V lost 1 base and J lost 12, with 13 bases in between. Germline V gives CDR1 SGHTA, CDR2 FQGNSA. This CDR3 spans 13 amino acids.